This is a list of T cell receptor beta chains from one sample in a study of shared clonotypes between healthy human individuals. TCRdb keeps only in-frame clones here, not all; method: immunoSEQ multiplex PCR. The sample includes about 1.5 million clones, approximately 98% of them seen just once. The specimen was naive CD4+ T cells sorted from blood. The receptors come from a young man in good health. The CDR3 runs from the conserved cysteine through the conserved F or W. The D gene is left open where the match is weak. Expanded clones are given a class, and other clones once, few, many or no size at all.

v_gene	abundance	j_gene	d_gene	CDR3aa	CDR3nt
TRBV7-9	.	TRBJ2-1	TRBD1	CASSFARTGNNEQFF	TGTGCCAGCAGCTTCGCCCGGACAGGTAACAATGAGCAGTTCTTC
TRBV2	.	TRBJ1-5	.	CASSSSGYSNQPQHF	TGTGCCAGCAGCTCTTCAGGGTATAGCAATCAGCCCCAGCATTTT
TRBV5-1	.	TRBJ2-1	.	CASSLGPSYNEQFF	TGCGCCAGCAGCTTGGGACCTAGCTACAATGAGCAGTTCTTC
TRBV9	.	TRBJ1-1	.	CASSVTRNTEAFF	TGTGCCAGCAGCGTTACGAGGAACACTGAAGCTTTCTTT
TRBV5-1	.	TRBJ2-1	TRBD1	CASNSGDRAYNEQFF	TGCGCCAGCAACTCCGGGGACAGGGCCTACAATGAGCAGTTCTTC
TRBV7-2	.	TRBJ2-7	TRBD2	CASSPVSSGSYEQYF	TGTGCCAGCAGCCCTGTGTCTAGCGGTTCCTACGAGCAGTACTTC
TRBV11-2	.	TRBJ1-1	.	CASSLEWGAGFF	TGTGCCAGCAGCTTAGAATGGGGGGCTGGCTTCTTT
TRBV28	few	TRBJ1-2	.	CASSSLPGTRSGYTF	TGTGCCAGCAGTTCCCTCCCCGGGACCCGGAGCGGCTACACCTTC
TRBV19	.	TRBJ2-6	.	CASSFGNSGANVLTF	TGTGCCAGTTCATTCGGGAACTCTGGGGCCAACGTCCTGACTTTC
TRBV29-1	.	TRBJ1-1	.	CSSQSVGTEAFF	TGCAGCTCTCAGTCTGTGGGGACTGAAGCTTTCTTT
TRBV9	.	TRBJ2-7	TRBD1	CASSYGTGDEQYF	TGTGCCAGCAGCTATGGGACAGGGGACGAGCAGTACTTC
TRBV9	once	TRBJ2-1	.	CASSVGGTDNEQFF	TGTGCCAGCAGCGTAGGAGGGACTGACAATGAGCAGTTCTTC
TRBV14	.	TRBJ2-7	.	CASSQERRYPYEQYF	TGTGCCAGCAGCCAAGAAAGGCGGTACCCCTACGAGCAGTACTTC
TRBV10-1	.	TRBJ2-7	.	CASMRDGSYEQYF	TGCGCCAGCATGAGGGACGGCTCCTACGAGCAGTACTTC
TRBV29-1	once	TRBJ2-5	TRBD1	CSEVQGAETQYF	TGCAGCGAGGTACAGGGGGCTGAGACCCAGTACTTC
TRBV28	.	TRBJ2-7	.	CASSFKGRSYEQYF	TGTGCCAGCAGTTTTAAGGGCCGCTCCTACGAGCAGTACTTC
TRBV23-1	.	TRBJ2-5	.	CASSQPRWSFQETQYF	TGCGCCAGCAGTCAACCTCGTTGGTCTTTCCAAGAGACCCAGTACTTC
TRBV19	.	TRBJ1-1	TRBD1	CASSKWQGDTEAFF	TGTGCCAGTAGTAAATGGCAGGGGGACACTGAAGCTTTCTTT
TRBV28	once	TRBJ2-7	.	CASSLQGRAYEQYF	TGTGCCAGCAGTTTACAGGGTCGAGCCTACGAGCAGTACTTC
TRBV5-6	.	TRBJ2-7	.	CASSATGLPSYEQYF	TGTGCCAGCAGCGCTACGGGACTCCCTTCCTACGAGCAGTACTTC
TRBV2	once	TRBJ2-4	.	CASSEPGSMRNIQYF	TGTGCCAGCAGTGAGCCCGGTAGTATGAGAAACATTCAGTACTTC
TRBV6-6	.	TRBJ2-3	.	CASSPLGSPDTQYF	TGTGCCAGCAGCCCCCTTGGTAGCCCAGATACGCAGTATTTT
TRBV5-4	once	TRBJ2-1	TRBD1	CASSPGQGRDWEQFF	TGTGCCAGCAGCCCCGGACAGGGCCGAGACTGGGAGCAGTTCTTC